Each of the 30 T cell receptor beta chains below was sequenced from the same sample in a study of blood T cell repertoires in COVID-19. Data came from immunoSEQ multiplex PCR; TCRdb stores just in-frame clones and leaves some out. This sample carries roughly 190,000 clones, less than 90% of them seen once, and the ten largest clones take more than 14%. Material: peripheral blood. These TCRs come from a woman in her seventies with COVID-19, enrolled during active disease.

This rearrangement joins TRBV7-8 to TRBJ1-5, with 7 bases identical to TRBD1. Germline values: CDR1 SGHVS, CDR2 FQNEAQ. The V segment lost 5 bases and the J segment 4 bases; nucleotides outside the gene matches: 2. This CDR3 comprises 13 residues. The CDR3 DNA follows: TGTGCCAGCAGCGGGACAGTAAATCAGCCCCAGCATTTT. It is translated as CASSGTVNQPQHF. Full variable domain (missing parts from reference TRBV7-8 and TRBJ1-5): GAGVSQSPRYKVAKRGQDVALRCDPISGHVSLFWYQQALGQGPEFLTYFQNEAQLDKSGLPSDRFFAERPEGSVSTLKIQRTQQEDSAVYLCASSGTVNQPQHFGDGTRLSIL.

V usage is TRBV18 and J usage is TRBJ1-4; weak D call: TRBD1 (6 bases). The length of the CDR3 is 17 residues. Germline V gene lookup returns CDR1 KGHSH and CDR2 LQKENI. V lost 2 bases to trimming and J lost 11 bases, with 24 bases between them. CDR3 region: CASSPERSTGPLVKLFF. CDR3 sequence (DNA): TGTGCCAGCTCACCAGAGCGTTCGACAGGTCCGTTGGTTAAACTGTTTTTT.

The chain employs TRBV6-5 and TRBJ2-7; D unresolved. This CDR3 spans 15 amino acids. V was shortened by 7 bases and J by 0 bases, with 16 bases between the two germline ends. Germline CDR1 is MNHEY and CDR2 is SVGAGI. As DNA, the CDR3 is TGTGCCAGCACCTCGTGGGTGGGCATCTCCTACGAGCAGTACTTC. This codes for CASTSWVGISYEQYF.

The V and J genes are TRBV19 and TRBJ1-5; 7 positions match TRBD1. Germline V gene lookup returns CDR1 LNHDA and CDR2 SQIVND (reference sequence). V lost 7 bases, J lost 6 bases, and 9 bases stayed unmatched. CDR3 size: 14 residues. The CDR3 DNA follows: TGTGCCAGTAAAGGGGGCGGGCAGGTTCAGCCCCAGCATTTT. It specifies CASKGGGQVQPQHF.

This CDR3 is CASSEGGPGTGELFF. In nucleotides, the CDR3 is TGTGCCAGCAGTGAAGGAGGTCCTGGCACCGGGGAGCTGTTTTTT. The gene calls are TRBV6-1 and TRBJ2-2; D is unresolved. Germline loops: CDR1 MNHNS, CDR2 SASEGT. Trimming took 1 base from V and 4 from J, leaving 10 bases between them. The CDR3 covers 15 residues.

This clone was recorded a few times. This chain links TRBV28 with TRBJ1-1; D is possibly TRBD1 (6 bases). The CDR3 runs 12 residues. Trimming removed 11 bases from V and 3 bases from J, with 13 bases in between. From germline, CDR1 is MDHEN and CDR2 SYDVKM. CDR3 sequence reads: CAGGGVDTEAFF. CDR3 in DNA: TGTGCCGGGGGCGGCGTGGACACTGAAGCTTTCTTT.

The DNA of the CDR3 is TGTGCCAGCAGCCCAATTACCCGGACAGGGGGAAACACCATATATTTT. It codes for CASSPITRTGGNTIYF. The V gene is TRBV11-2, the J gene TRBJ1-3; 8 bases are shared with TRBD1. V lost 5 bases to trimming and J lost 4 bases; unmatched junction nucleotides: 10. This CDR3 comprises 16 residues. Germline assignment: CDR1 SGHAT and CDR2 FQNNGV. Drawing the rest from reference TRBV11-2 and TRBJ1-3, the complete variable domain is EAGVAQSPRYKIIEKRQSVAFWCNPISGHATLYWYQQILGQGPKLLIQFQNNGVVDDSQLPKDRFSAERLKGVDSTLKIQPAKLEDSAVYLCASSPITRTGGNTIYFGEGSWLTVV.

For the CDR3, the DNA is TGTGCCAGCTCTCATGGACTAGCGGGAGGAGGCGGGGGCCAAGAGACCCAGTACTTC. This codes for CASSHGLAGGGGGQETQYF. The chain uses TRBV18 and TRBJ2-5, with 14 positions matching TRBD2. V shed 6 bases and J 1 base; nucleotides not matched to a gene: 13. The CDR3 extends over 19 amino acids. Looked up from germline, CDR1 is KGHSH and CDR2 is LQKENI.

This chain uses TRBV2 with TRBJ1-1; D remains ambiguous. This CDR3 has 11 amino acids. Trimming cost V 8 bases and J 6 bases, with 10 bases left between them. Germline V gives CDR1 SNHLY, CDR2 FYNNEI. CDR3 loop: CASFIHAEAFF. The CDR3 bases are TGTGCCAGCTTCATACATGCTGAAGCTTTCTTT.

The rearrangement joins TRBV25-1 to TRBJ1-5; D perhaps matches TRBD1 (5 bases). This CDR3 is 14 amino acids long. Germline values: CDR1 MGHDK, CDR2 SYGVNS. The V end was cut by 6 bases, the J end by 3 bases, with 12 bases between. CDR3 sequence: CASSETGLNQPQHF. The CDR3 DNA reads TGTGCCAGCAGCGAAACAGGTCTCAATCAGCCCCAGCATTTT.

The chain combines TRBV24-1 with TRBJ2-3; 8 positions match TRBD2. V lost 2 bases to trimming and J lost 4 bases; unmatched junction nucleotides: 4. Germline V gene sequence: CDR1 KGHDR, CDR2 SFDVKD. The CDR3 is 15 residues long. This chain's CDR3 is CATSDWSGSADTQYF. CDR3 in DNA: TGTGCCACCAGTGATTGGAGCGGGAGCGCAGATACGCAGTATTTT.

This clone was found a few times. The chain employs TRBV28 and TRBJ1-4, with unresolved D. V lost 6 bases, J lost 10 bases, and 15 bases lay in between. CDR3 length equals 13 residues. The germline V gene has CDR1 MDHEN and CDR2 SYDVKM. The CDR3 DNA reads TGTGCCAGCAGGACGGGATCGGAGGGAAAACTGTTTTTT. This encodes CASRTGSEGKLFF.

The CDR3 is CASLPRSVNEAFF. Here the CDR3 DNA reads TGTGCCAGCCTTCCCCGGTCTGTGAACGAAGCTTTCTTT. V gene TRBV7-2 combines with J gene TRBJ1-1; D is unresolved. Germline CDR1 and CDR2: SGHTA and FQGNSA. This CDR3 is built from 13 residues. V gave up 8 bases and J gave up 8 bases, with 18 bases separating them.

The chain employs TRBV3-1 (or the pseudogene TRBV3-2) and TRBJ2-5; 7 bases line up with TRBD1. The CDR3 length is 16 residues. Germline-derived CDR1 and CDR2 are LGHDT and YNNKEL (reference sequence). Trimming removed 3 bases from V and 8 bases from J; junction bases left unmatched: 15. The CDR3 loop reads CASSQATGDRRITQYF. The CDR3 DNA is TGTGCCAGCAGCCAGGCGACCGGGGACAGAAGGATCACCCAGTACTTC.

The V gene is TRBV12-5, the J gene TRBJ1-6; the D is unclear. This CDR3 region has 14 residues. Germline CDR1 reads LGHNT; CDR2 reads FRNRAP. V was shortened by 1 base and J by 7 bases, with 8 bases between the two germline ends. The CDR3 sequence: CASGLDGENSPLHF. The CDR3 coding sequence is TGTGCTAGTGGTTTGGATGGGGAGAATTCACCCCTCCACTTT. The full variable domain, completed using reference TRBV12-5 and TRBJ1-6, is DARVTQTPRHKVTEMGQEVTMRCQPILGHNTVFWYRQTMMQGLELLAYFRNRAPLDDSGMPKDRFSAEMPDATLATLKIQPSEPRDSAVYFCASGLDGENSPLHFGNGTRLTVT.

The V and J genes are TRBV9 and TRBJ1-1; D possibly corresponds to TRBD1 (6 bases). The V gene lost 4 bases and the J gene lost 4 bases, with 17 bases spanning the gap. CDR1 is SGDLS, CDR2 YYNGEE, per germline. This CDR3 is 15 amino acids long. For the CDR3, the DNA is TGTGCCAGCAGCTCCTCCGGGGGGGCGGGCACTGAAGCTTTCTTT. Its translation is CASSSSGGAGTEAFF. Together with reference TRBV9 and TRBJ1-1, the CDR3 gives the full variable domain: DSGVTQTPKHLITATGQRVTLRCSPRSGDLSVYWYQQSLDQGLQFLIQYYNGEERAKGNILERFSAQQFPDLHSELNLSSLELGDSALYFCASSSSGGAGTEAFFGQGTRLTVV.

The chain is built from TRBV11-3 and TRBJ2-2; 7 bases map to TRBD1. The J segment lost 5 bases and the V segment lost 5 bases, leaving 2 bases of the junction unmatched. Germline V gene sequence: CDR1 SGHNT, CDR2 YENEEA. The CDR3 loop spans 13 amino acids. The DNA for the CDR3 is TGTGCCAGCAGCAGACAGGGTACCGGGGAGCTGTTTTTT. Its protein product is CASSRQGTGELFF.

The V call is TRBV12-3 or TRBV12-4, the J call TRBJ2-1, with TRBD1 as a possible D gene (5 bases). Trimming removed 7 bases at V and 6 bases at J, with 7 bases between. The CDR3 has 11 residues. The CDR3 here is CASITGNEQFF. CDR3 nucleotides: TGTGCCAGCATTACAGGCAATGAGCAGTTCTTC.

The chain couples TRBV18 to TRBJ2-1; TRBD1 aligns across 9 bases. The CDR3 length is 15 residues. From germline, CDR1 is KGHSH and CDR2 LQKENI. V was pared by 1 base and J by 8 bases, with 6 bases of the junction left unmatched. The CDR3 loop is CASSPRGQGNHEQFF. In DNA form, the CDR3 reads TGTGCCAGCTCACCACGGGGACAGGGTAATCATGAGCAGTTCTTC.

The chain combines TRBV30 with TRBJ2-1; D remains unclear. Trimming took 3 bases from V and 0 from J, leaving 6 bases between them. CDR1 and CDR2 from the germline V gene are GTSNPN and SVGIG (reference sequence). There are 13 residues in the CDR3. The CDR3 DNA reads as TGTGCCTGGAGGGCAGGCTCCTACAATGAGCAGTTCTTC. Translation: CAWRAGSYNEQFF. Complete variable domain (other parts from reference TRBV30 and TRBJ2-1): SQTIHQWPATLVQPVGSPLSLECTVEGTSNPNLYWYRQAAGRGLQLLFYSVGIGQISSEVPQNLSASRPQDRQFILSSKKLLLSDSGFYLCAWRAGSYNEQFFGPGTRLTVL.

For the CDR3, the DNA is TGTGCCAGCAGAAACGGGGGTAGCAATCAGCCCCAGCATTTT. It specifies CASRNGGSNQPQHF. The J gene is TRBJ1-5, the V gene TRBV2; a weak D match, TRBD1 (5 bases). V gave up 6 bases and J gave up 0 bases, with 9 bases separating them. CDR1 is SNHLY and CDR2 is FYNNEI in the germline V gene. The CDR3 contains 14 residues.

The genes are TRBV3-1 (or the pseudogene TRBV3-2) and TRBJ2-1; 9 bases map to TRBD2. This CDR3 region has 17 residues. Germline V gives CDR1 LGHDT, CDR2 YNNKEL (reference sequence). V gave up 2 bases and J gave up 4 bases; unmatched junction bases: 9. The CDR3 nucleotides read TGTGCCAGCAGCCAACTCCGGCGGGAGGGCCTTTACAATGAGCAGTTCTTC. Its protein is CASSQLRREGLYNEQFF.

The gene calls are TRBV28 and TRBJ1-6; D is perhaps TRBD1 (5 bases). The germline V gene encodes CDR1 MDHEN and CDR2 SYDVKM. V lost 4 bases, J lost 6 bases, and 16 bases lay in between. This CDR3 is 16 amino acids long. CDR3 sequence reads: CASSSLRGGGNSPLHF. CDR3 DNA: TGTGCCAGCAGTTCCCTCCGTGGGGGGGGTAATTCACCCCTCCACTTT.

The chain employs TRBV28 and TRBJ2-7; 7 bases match TRBD2. CDR3 size: 12 residues. Germline trimming cut 5 bases from V and 12 bases from J; bases unmatched to any gene: 10. Germline V gene lookup returns CDR1 MDHEN and CDR2 SYDVKM. CDR3 bases: TGTGCCAGCAGTCCACGTGGGGGGGTCGCGTACGTC. This translates into CASSPRGGVAYV.

The V gene is TRBV28, the J gene TRBJ1-1, with D maybe TRBD1 (5 bases). The V gene lost 3 bases and the J gene lost 1 base, with 21 bases spanning the gap. Germline V gene lookup returns CDR1 MDHEN and CDR2 SYDVKM. The CDR3 length is 18 residues. The CDR3 region is CASSFGSWGLITNTEAFF. As DNA, the CDR3 is TGTGCCAGCAGTTTTGGATCTTGGGGCTTGATTACGAACACTGAAGCTTTCTTT.

The chain recombines TRBV10-1 with TRBJ1-1; D unclear. The germline V gene has CDR1 WNHNN and CDR2 SYGVQD (reference sequence). Trimming removed 0 bases at V and 5 bases at J, with 10 bases between. This CDR3 region has 14 residues. The CDR3 spells CASSESSGVTEAFF. The CDR3 coding sequence is TGCGCCAGCAGTGAGTCGAGCGGTGTGACTGAAGCTTTCTTT.

The chain carries TRBV6-2 or TRBV6-3 and TRBJ1-1, with TRBD1 matching 7 bases. With 5 bases clipped from V and 0 bases from J, the junction kept 9 bases outside the gene matches. CDR1 and CDR2 from the germline V gene are MNHEY and SVGEGT. The CDR3 covers 16 residues. CDR3 DNA: TGTGCCAGCAGTCGACCGACAGGGTCCCTGAACACTGAAGCTTTCTTT. Translation: CASSRPTGSLNTEAFF.

Only one count was recorded for this clone. The chain carries TRBV27 and TRBJ1-2; 7 nucleotides line up with TRBD1. V gave up 6 bases and J gave up 0 bases; unmatched junction bases: 10. CDR1 is MNHEY, CDR2 SMNVEV, per germline (reference sequence). The CDR3 consists of 16 residues. For the CDR3, the DNA is TGTGCCAGCAGCCGGGACAGACGCTTAGCTAACTATGGCTACACCTTC. This translates into CASSRDRRLANYGYTF.

A few counts support this clone. The CDR3 region is CASSGGGQGHQPQHF. CDR3 in DNA: TGTGCCAGCAGTGGGGGGGGGCAGGGCCATCAGCCCCAGCATTTT. V gene TRBV2 combines with J gene TRBJ1-5; D perhaps matches TRBD1 (6 bases). This CDR3 spans 15 amino acids. The V and J ends lost 4 bases and 5 bases respectively, with 15 bases between them. Looked up from germline, CDR1 is SNHLY and CDR2 is FYNNEI.

The chain's CDR3 is CASREGQLMNTEAFF. In DNA, the CDR3 is TGTGCCAGCAGGGAAGGACAGCTCATGAACACTGAAGCTTTCTTT. The V gene is TRBV27, the J gene TRBJ1-1; possibly TRBD1 for D (6 bases). V was clipped by 6 bases and J by 0 bases, with 14 bases between them. There are 15 residues in the CDR3. Germline V CDR1 and CDR2: MNHEY, SMNVEV (reference sequence).